These 7 T cell receptor beta chains share one sample of origin, sequenced in a study of T-cell memory formation after mild COVID-19. TCRdb re-analysed the 5' RACE reads in MiXCR, keeping a single row per CDR3 protein. The data show around 310,000 distinct CDR3 sequences, 20% to 25% seen once. The sequenced sample consisted of PBMCs or a T cell subset sorted from them (not recorded which). Source of these receptors: a man younger than 35 who had mild COVID-19 (a few samples of this study predate the infection). Cell type and time point are not known.

The chain couples TRBV24-1 to TRBJ1-2, with TRBD1 identical over 7 bases. Germline CDR1 and CDR2: KGHDR and SFDVKD. The CDR3 consists of 15 residues. The junction had 17 bases not matched to a gene; V was cut back by 5 bases and J by 12 bases. The CDR3 region is CATSAQPQTGIGNTF. As DNA, the CDR3 is TGTGCCACCAGTGCCCAACCCCAGACAGGGATCGGAAACACCTTC.

This clonotype was observed many times. The chain has TRBV4-2 and TRBJ2-2; D possibly corresponds to TRBD1 (6 bases). The CDR3 sequence is 15 residues long. Trimming cost V 2 bases and J 7 bases, with 14 bases left between them. Germline values: CDR1 LGHNA, CDR2 YNFKEQ. For the CDR3, the DNA is TGTGCCAGCAGCCAAACCACAGGGTTTAGCGGGGAGCTGTTTTTT. Translating gives CASSQTTGFSGELFF.

This clonotype appeared a few times. This chain joins TRBV4-1 and TRBJ2-1; weak D call: TRBD1 (5 bases). Germline values: CDR1 MGHRA, CDR2 YSYEKL. V shed 4 bases and J shed 10 bases, with 26 bases lying between them. This CDR3 contains 17 residues. The CDR3 is CASSLGRSFGQGREQFF. In DNA, the CDR3 is TGCGCCAGCAGCCTCGGACGGAGCTTTGGCCAGGGTAGGGAGCAGTTCTTC.

In its sample, this clonotype was seen a few times. The genes are TRBV5-1 and TRBJ2-3, with a tentative D call TRBD1 (6 bases). Germline V CDR1 and CDR2: SGHRS, YFSETQ. V lost 3 bases and J lost 2, with 13 bases in between. This CDR3 has 15 residues. In DNA, the CDR3 is TGCGCCAGCAGCTACCTGACAGGCCTCACAGATACGCAGTATTTT. It translates to CASSYLTGLTDTQYF.

V and J are TRBV2 and TRBJ2-3, with a weak D call TRBD1 (5 bases). Trimming left V 2 bases short and J 1 base short, with 10 bases between. Germline V CDR1 and CDR2: SNHLY, FYNNEI. The CDR3 runs to 15 residues. CDR3 in amino acids: CASSEQGIGTDTQYF. CDR3 nucleotide sequence: TGTGCCAGCAGTGAACAGGGAATAGGCACAGATACGCAGTATTTT.

J is TRBJ2-3 and V is TRBV7-2; D call uncertain. CDR3 length: 14 residues. The V gene's germline CDR1 is SGHTA and CDR2 FQGNSA. The ends were cut back, 7 bases at V and 2 bases at J, with 13 bases in the middle. Here the CDR3 DNA reads TGTGCCAGCACCGCGAGTGGGCCCACAGATACGCAGTATTTT. Translation: CASTASGPTDTQYF.

This chain links TRBV12-3 or TRBV12-4 with TRBJ2-5; possible D gene TRBD2, 6 bases. Trimming pared 11 bases from V and 5 bases from J, leaving 21 bases between. The CDR3 has 14 residues. The CDR3 loop is CASRGGAAGETQYF. The CDR3, as DNA: TGTGCCTCCCGGGGCGGGGCTGCAGGGGAGACCCAGTACTTC.